This T cell receptor (beta chain) was profiled in a study of blood T cell repertoires in COVID-19. At the level of the study: Samples of COVID-19 (acute and convalescent) were obtained from the United States, Italy and Spain. PBMCs, B-cell-depleted T cells, or T cells provided the cDNA or gDNA that made up the material.

Trimming took off 5 bases at V and 1 base at J, with 11 bases between the two ends. This CDR3 region has 14 residues. Germline-derived CDR1 and CDR2 are MNHEY and SVGEGT. Per the original data handling: By means of reference gene primer amplification, nucleated cell counts were estimated. Method: immunoSEQ multiplex PCR; TCRdb's copy keeps in-frame clones and lacks some. V and J calls and clone size are those listed in that table; D and trimming were worked out from the DNA. Here the sample spans some 89,000 clones, about nine tenths being singletons. The source of this sequence is a man in his 60s with acute or convalescent COVID-19. Sequenced input: peripheral blood. The chain has TRBV6-2 or TRBV6-3 and TRBJ1-2, with D tentatively TRBD1 (6 bases). In nucleotides, the CDR3 is TGTGCCAGCAGTGCGGACAGTTTTAACTATGGCTACACCTTC. It translates to CASSADSFNYGYTF.